This passage covers 21 T cell receptor beta chains from one sample sequenced in a study of cytomegalovirus exposure and HLA in healthy donors. This PCR relied on a set of 60 Vbeta primers and 13 Jbeta primers. The protocol was immunoSEQ multiplex PCR, while the TCRdb copy is restricted to in-frame clones and leaves out a portion. Of about 94,000 clones listed, 50% to 80% are singletons. Sequences were obtained from PBMCs. The receptors stem from a man aged 25 to 40 in good health and CMV-seronegative.

V gene TRBV4-2 combines with J gene TRBJ2-1; D might be TRBD1 (6 bases). V lost 1 base, J lost 9 bases, and 22 bases lay in between. Germline V gene lookup returns CDR1 LGHNA and CDR2 YNFKEQ. The CDR3 has 17 amino acids. CDR3 nucleotide sequence: TGTGCCAGCAGCCAAGTAGGGTCTAGGGGGTACCTTTCTGAGCAGTTCTTC. Translated: CASSQVGSRGYLSEQFF.

This chain uses TRBV15 with TRBJ2-4, with D possibly matching TRBD1 (5 bases). Germline lookup yields CDR1 LNHNV and CDR2 YYDKDF (reference sequence). The CDR3 covers 13 residues. The ends were cut back, 3 bases at V and 6 bases at J, with 9 bases in the middle. The CDR3 DNA follows: TGTGCCACCAGCAGCAGGGTTGGAAACATTCAGTACTTC. Its translation is CATSSRVGNIQYF.

This clone was seen a few times. This chain connects TRBV5-1 to TRBJ2-7; a weak D match, TRBD2 (6 bases). CDR1 is SGHRS, CDR2 YFSETQ, per germline. V gave up 2 bases and J gave up 1 base, with 16 bases separating them. CDR3 size: 16 residues. The CDR3 nucleotides read TGCGCCAGCAGCTTCTACGGGAGAGCTCTATCCTACGAGCAGTACTTC. Its translation is CASSFYGRALSYEQYF.

J is TRBJ2-2 and V is TRBV9; D perhaps matches TRBD2 (5 bases). V lost 5 bases to trimming and J lost 4 bases, with 9 bases between them. The CDR3 is made up of 13 amino acids. The germline V gene has CDR1 SGDLS and CDR2 YYNGEE. The DNA for the CDR3 is TGTGCCAGCAGGCGGGTGGGCACCGGGGAGCTGTTTTTT. Its translation: CASRRVGTGELFF.

V gene TRBV9 combines with J gene TRBJ1-1; TRBD1 matches 12 bases. The CDR3 consists of 16 residues. The V and J ends lost 4 bases and 7 bases, in that order; junction bases with no gene match: 11. Germline CDR1 is SGDLS and CDR2 is YYNGEE. CDR3 sequence: CASSLTGQGAGVEAFF. The CDR3 bases are TGTGCCAGCAGCCTCACGGGACAGGGGGCCGGAGTTGAAGCTTTCTTT.

The V gene is TRBV2, the J gene TRBJ1-6; no clear D. V was cut by 6 bases and J by 10 bases, with 10 bases left in between. The length of the CDR3 is 12 residues. CDR1 and CDR2 from the germline V gene are SNHLY and FYNNEI. This CDR3 reads CASRAEGSPLHF. The CDR3 DNA reads as TGTGCCAGCAGGGCCGAGGGATCACCCCTCCACTTT. Drawing the rest from reference TRBV2 and TRBJ1-6, the complete variable domain is EPEVTQTPSHQVTQMGQEVILRCVPISNHLYFYWYRQILGQKVEFLVSFYNNEISEKSEIFDDQFSVERPDGSNFTLKIRSTKLEDSAMYFCASRAEGSPLHFGNGTRLTVT.

This clone has a handful of counts. CDR3 sequence reads: CASSWGSGGNQPQHF. For the CDR3, the DNA is TGTGCCAGCAGTTGGGGCTCGGGTGGCAATCAGCCCCAGCATTTT. The chain uses TRBV6-6 and TRBJ1-5; D may be TRBD1 (5 bases). V lost 4 bases to trimming and J lost 2 bases, with 12 bases between them. Germline CDR1 reads MNHNY; CDR2 reads SVGAGI (reference sequence). The CDR3 length is 15 residues.

About this clone: The junction does not match germline at one end; this may be a read error. This chain connects TRBV7-7 to TRBJ2-5, with 8 nucleotides matching TRBD2. Germline CDR1 and CDR2: SSHAT and FNYEAQ (reference sequence). The CDR3 has 14 amino acids. The CDR3 reads CASSLGTSVETQYF. As DNA, the CDR3 is TGTGCTAGCAGCTTAGGGACTAGTGTCGAGACCCAGTACTTC.

This clone was detected a few times. V usage is TRBV18 and J usage is TRBJ1-3; D gene uncertain. Germline V gives CDR1 KGHSH, CDR2 LQKENI. Trimming cost V 2 bases and J 0 bases, with 5 bases left between them. The CDR3 contains 14 residues. The chain's CDR3 is CASSPSGSGNTIYF. DNA of the CDR3: TGTGCCAGCTCACCATCAGGCTCTGGAAACACCATATATTTT. The variable domain in full, with the rest retrieved from reference TRBV18 and TRBJ1-3, is NAGVMQNPRHLVRRRGQEARLRCSPMKGHSHVYWYRQLPEEGLKFMVYLQKENIIDESGMPKERFSAEFPKEGPSILRIQQVVRGDSAAYFCASSPSGSGNTIYFGEGSWLTVV.

The CDR3 DNA reads as TGTGCCAGCAGCACTTATACGCAGTATTTT. This codes for CASSTYTQYF. The rearrangement links TRBV11-2 to TRBJ2-3; D call uncertain. CDR1 and CDR2 from the germline V gene are SGHAT and FQNNGV. With 5 bases removed from V and 7 bases from J, the gap between germline ends came to 4 bases. The CDR3 sequence is 10 residues long.

The V gene is TRBV19, the J gene TRBJ2-1; tentative D call: TRBD2 (6 bases). Trimming removed 0 bases from V and 9 bases from J, with 18 bases in between. This CDR3 contains 16 residues. Per germline, CDR1 LNHDA and CDR2 SQIVND (reference sequence). The CDR3 DNA reads as TGTGCCAGTAGTATAGATTTTAGGGGTGGGGGGAGTGAGCAGTTCTTC. Translation gives CASSIDFRGGGSEQFF. Supplemented by reference TRBV19 and TRBJ2-1, the full variable domain reads DGGITQSPKYLFRKEGQNVTLSCEQNLNHDAMYWYRQDPGQGLRLIYYSQIVNDFQKGDIAEGYSVSREKKESFPLTVTSAQKNPTAFYLCASSIDFRGGGSEQFFGPGTRLTVL.

This clone was recorded a few times. This chain joins TRBV6-6 and TRBJ2-7; D may be TRBD1 (5 bases). The CDR3 covers 15 residues. Trimming left V 2 bases short and J 1 base short, with 12 bases between. The germline V gene encodes CDR1 MNHNY and CDR2 SVGAGI (reference sequence). The CDR3 is CASSYSLQVSYEQYF. The CDR3 nucleotides are TGTGCCAGCAGTTACAGTCTACAGGTATCCTACGAGCAGTACTTC.

The chain employs TRBV7-6 and TRBJ2-7, with TRBD1 matching over 8 bases. The CDR3 is 15 residues long. Germline V CDR1 and CDR2: SGHVS, FNYEAQ. The trim removed 1 base at V and 2 bases at J, leaving 4 bases unmatched. This CDR3 is CASSLVAGGAYEQYF. CDR3 sequence (DNA): TGTGCCAGCAGCTTAGTGGCAGGGGGCGCCTACGAGCAGTACTTC.

The count of this clone is one. CDR3 in DNA: TGCGCCAGCAGCTTGGGCGACTACGAGCAGTACTTC. Protein product: CASSLGDYEQYF. V usage is TRBV5-1 and J usage is TRBJ2-7; D ambiguous. V lost 0 bases and J 3 bases, leaving 4 bases between the germline ends. The CDR3 spans 12 residues. Germline V lookup: CDR1 SGHRS, CDR2 YFSETQ.

This clone was counted only a few times. This chain links TRBV4-1 with TRBJ1-1; TRBD1 aligns across 12 bases. The CDR3 extends over 17 amino acids. CDR1 MGHRA and CDR2 YSYEKL come from the germline V gene. V dropped 0 bases and J dropped 4; count of bases not matched to a gene: 6. The DNA for the CDR3 is TGCGCCAGCAGCCAAGATCCGGGACAGGGGGCTTTCACTGAAGCTTTCTTT. Translated, it gives CASSQDPGQGAFTEAFF.

This clone has a handful of counts. The gene calls are TRBV2 and TRBJ2-3; D is perhaps TRBD2 (6 bases). Germline-derived CDR1 and CDR2 are SNHLY and FYNNEI. The CDR3 extends over 16 amino acids. V was cut by 1 base and J by 1 base, with 12 bases left in between. In nucleotides, the CDR3 is TGTGCCAGCAGTGAAGTTTGGGGCGGGGGCACAGATACGCAGTATTTT. It translates to CASSEVWGGGTDTQYF.

Points on this clone: The germline gene is not matched at one end of the junction; a read error may be the cause. This chain connects TRBV5-1 to TRBJ2-7, with TRBD2 matching 10 bases. From germline, CDR1 is SGHRS and CDR2 YFSETQ. CDR3 length equals 15 residues. Written as DNA, the CDR3 is TGCGCCAGCAGTTTGGGACTAGCGTTCTCCTACGAGCAGTACTTC. The encoded protein is CASSLGLAFSYEQYF.

The V gene is TRBV2, the J gene TRBJ2-7; 8 bases map to TRBD1. With 7 bases clipped from V and 0 bases from J, the junction kept 8 bases outside the gene matches. CDR3 length: 15 amino acids. The germline gives CDR1 SNHLY, CDR2 FYNNEI. The CDR3 protein is CASTNGQGVSYEQYF. CDR3 nucleotides: TGTGCCAGCACCAATGGACAGGGAGTCTCCTACGAGCAGTACTTC.

The genes are TRBV5-1 and TRBJ1-3; D is unresolved. The germline CDR1 and CDR2 sequences are SGHRS and YFSETQ. V dropped 2 bases and J dropped 2 bases, with 17 bases sitting between them. CDR3 length equals 17 residues. CDR3 residues: CASSFSGRMTPGNTIYF. CDR3 DNA: TGCGCCAGCAGCTTTAGCGGCAGGATGACTCCTGGAAACACCATATATTTT.

As to this clone: The junction shows a germline mismatch at one end, possibly a read error. V and J are TRBV7-9 and TRBJ1-5, with D perhaps TRBD1 (6 bases). The length of the CDR3 is 14 residues. Looked up from germline, CDR1 is SEHNR and CDR2 is FQNEAQ (reference sequence). The CDR3 region is CSSSLGGGNQPQHF. In nucleotides, the CDR3 is TGTTCCAGCAGCTTAGGGGGGGGCAATCAGCCCCAGCATTTT.

This clone turned up a few times. This sequence joins TRBV7-2 and TRBJ1-2; the match to TRBD1 covers 9 bases. With 1 base clipped from V and 7 bases from J, the junction kept 4 bases outside the gene matches. Germline loops: CDR1 SGHTA, CDR2 FQGNSA. The CDR3 is 14 residues long. DNA of the CDR3: TGTGCCAGCAGCTTAGGGGACAGGGAGTTTGGCTACACCTTC. Protein: CASSLGDREFGYTF.